These T cell receptor beta chains were read from a single sample in a study of PD-1 blockade in classical Hodgkin lymphoma. TCRdb keeps only in-frame clones here, not all; method: immunoSEQ multiplex PCR. The table has about 37,000 clones, more than 65% seen once. Sequencing was performed on peripheral blood mononuclear cells (PBMCs), taken before the second cycle of nivolumab. These receptors originate from a human donor with classical Hodgkin lymphoma. The CDR3 runs from the conserved cysteine through the conserved F or W. The order of the fields is J gene, clone size, D gene, V gene, CDR3 protein, CDR3 DNA. D genes are given only for firm matches. Not all rows give a size; the values are once, few, many and, for expanded clones, a class.

J: TRBJ2-1
size: -
D: -
V: TRBV6-1
CDR3: CASRGLAGKHNEQFF
DNA: TGTGCCAGCAGGGGGCTGGCGGGGAAGCACAATGAGCAGTTCTTC

J: TRBJ2-2
size: -
D: TRBD2
V: TRBV4-1
CDR3: CASSQAWGKERGTTGELFF
DNA: TGCGCCAGCAGCCAAGCCTGGGGGAAGGAGCGGGGGACGACCGGGGAGCTGTTTTTT

J: TRBJ2-7
size: -
D: -
V: TRBV11-2
CDR3: CASSPTRGSYEQYF
DNA: TGTGCCAGCAGCCCGACTAGGGGTTCCTACGAGCAGTACTTC

J: TRBJ1-4
size: -
D: -
V: TRBV14
CDR3: CASSQELGTNNEKLFF
DNA: TGTGCCAGCAGCCAAGAGCTCGGGACCAATAATGAAAAACTGTTTTTT

J: TRBJ1-1
size: -
D: TRBD1
V: TRBV27
CDR3: CASSWTGGAAEAFF
DNA: TGTGCCAGCAGTTGGACAGGGGGCGCCGCTGAAGCTTTCTTT

J: TRBJ1-3
size: -
D: TRBD1
V: TRBV5-4
CDR3: CASGTGNKGNTIYF
DNA: TGTGCCAGCGGGACAGGGAATAAAGGAAACACCATATATTTT

J: TRBJ2-7
size: -
D: -
V: TRBV21-1
CDR3: CASSNRDRVRPYEQYF
DNA: TGTGCCAGCAGCAATAGGGACAGGGTAAGGCCCTACGAGCAGTACTTC

J: TRBJ2-5
size: -
D: -
V: TRBV18
CDR3: CASSPVGGAQETQYF
DNA: TGTGCCAGCTCCCCAGTGGGCGGGGCCCAAGAGACCCAGTACTTC

J: TRBJ1-2
size: -
D: -
V: TRBV6-1
CDR3: CASKPWTEYGYTF
DNA: TGTGCCAGCAAACCCTGGACAGAATATGGCTACACCTTC

J: TRBJ2-3
size: -
D: -
V: TRBV30
CDR3: CAWRGTPHTQYF
DNA: TGTGCCTGGAGGGGGACTCCTCATACGCAGTATTTT

J: TRBJ2-7
size: few
D: TRBD1
V: TRBV7-2
CDR3: CASSWESNRGQYF
DNA: TGTGCCAGCAGCTGGGAAAGTAACAGGGGGCAGTACTTC

J: TRBJ2-5
size: -
D: -
V: TRBV6-6
CDR3: CASSYGETQYF
DNA: TGTGCCAGCAGTTACGGGGAGACCCAGTACTTC

J: TRBJ2-5
size: -
D: -
V: TRBV19
CDR3: CASSNLGQRLRETQYF
DNA: TGTGCCAGTAGTAACCTCGGGCAGCGGCTACGGGAGACCCAGTACTTC

J: TRBJ1-4
size: -
D: -
V: TRBV6-5
CDR3: CASSYMGGSNEKLFF
DNA: TGTGCCAGCAGTTACATGGGAGGGAGCAATGAAAAACTGTTTTTT